Listed here are 3 T cell receptor beta chains from one sample, sequenced in a study of sequential checkpoint blockade in melanoma. Treatment here: randomized to nivolumab then ipilimumab (arm A) or the reverse (arm B). Using immunoSEQ multiplex PCR, the repertoire was profiled, and TCRdb retains in-frame clones only, with some absent. The repertoire has about 22,000 clones, 75% to 90% of them found once; the top ten carry around 26%. The sample consisted of CD8+ T cells sorted from blood (inferred from file names), taken from a patient given nivolumab and ipilimumab in sequence. These receptors were collected from a human donor with melanoma.

V usage is TRBV6-6 and J usage is TRBJ2-5; 10 bases map to TRBD2. The germline gives CDR1 MNHNY, CDR2 SVGAGI (reference sequence). This CDR3 is built from 13 residues. The ends lost 5 bases at V and 3 bases at J; junction bases unmatched: 0. The DNA for the CDR3 is TGTGCCAGCAGTGGACTAGCGGAAGAGACCCAGTACTTC. It yields the protein CASSGLAEETQYF.

This clone was seen a few times. V and J are TRBV10-1 and TRBJ2-7, with TRBD1 matching over 10 bases. The CDR3 extends over 15 amino acids. Looked up from germline, CDR1 is WNHNN and CDR2 is SYGVQD (reference sequence). V trimming: 0 bases; J trimming: 3 bases; junction bases outside the gene matches: 2. The CDR3 sequence is CASSESGTGVYEQYF. The CDR3 nucleotides read TGCGCCAGCAGTGAGTCTGGGACAGGGGTCTACGAGCAGTACTTC.

As regards this clone: Other nucleotide sequences in the sample specify the same CDR3. The chain has TRBV7-9 and TRBJ2-7, with a tentative D call TRBD1 (5 bases). The germline V and J ends were trimmed by 4 bases and 6 bases, with 10 bases remaining between them. The CDR3 has 12 amino acids. Germline-derived CDR1 and CDR2 are SEHNR and FQNEAQ (reference sequence). CDR3 DNA: TGTGCCAGCAGCTCTCAGGGTCTCGAGCAGTACTTC. It yields the protein CASSSQGLEQYF.